What follows describes a single T cell receptor (beta chain). The data derive from a study of blood T cell repertoires in COVID-19. Background on the study: The United States, Italy and Spain supplied acute and convalescent COVID-19 samples.

Libraries were prepared by immunoSEQ multiplex PCR; TCRdb keeps only in-frame clonotypes and omits some of them. Altogether nearly 350,000 clones are present, 83% being singletons, with the ten largest covering approximately 3.1%. Trimming took 4 bases from V and 1 from J, leaving 16 bases between them. The CDR3 sequence is 16 residues long. Germline V gives CDR1 SGHDN, CDR2 FVKESK. The sample was peripheral blood. The chain links TRBV14 to TRBJ1-1; the D is unclear. The sequence was obtained from a man aged 25 to 40 with active or convalescent COVID-19. This CDR3 reads CASSLHLEESNTEAFF. The CDR3 DNA sequence: TGTGCCAGCAGCCTCCACCTGGAGGAGTCGAACACTGAAGCTTTCTTT.